The clone carrying this T cell receptor (beta chain) has ten or more counts. This entry belongs to a study of CD4 and CD8 cells across lung adenocarcinoma regions. The J segment lost 5 bases and the V segment lost 6 bases, leaving 10 bases of the junction unmatched. CDR1 is WSHSY, CDR2 SAAADI, per germline. The CDR3 is 16 residues long. Donors had localized lung adenocarcinoma, a non-small cell lung cancer. MiXCR, applied by TCRdb to the PCR reads, yields one record per CDR3 protein. The sample lists over 7,000 distinct CDR3 sequences, around 58% occurring once. The clonotype originates from a female donor with lung adenocarcinoma. The CD4 and CD8 labels of this study may be unreliable. V usage is TRBV10-2 and J usage is TRBJ2-4; TRBD1 matches 10 bases. Sequenced sample: CD4+ T cells from the center of a lung tumor. The CDR3 region is CASSLRDRGFENIQYF. DNA for the CDR3: TGCGCCAGCAGCCTTCGGGACAGGGGATTCGAAAACATTCAGTACTTC.